These 25 T cell receptor beta chains came from one sample sequenced in a study of T cell responses to AZD1222 COVID-19 vaccine. Measured with immunoSEQ multiplex PCR; TCRdb has only the in-frame clones, and not every one. The sample lists roughly 150,000 clones; 80% to 95% were seen once. This material consisted of peripheral blood, taken on day 0 of AZD1222 vaccination. These receptors were taken from an adult in good health.

V gene TRBV24-1 combines with J gene TRBJ2-1, with a weak D call TRBD2 (6 bases). The germline V gene encodes CDR1 KGHDR and CDR2 SFDVKD. V was pared by 12 bases and J by 4 bases, with 18 bases between. The CDR3 covers 14 residues. CDR3 sequence reads: CAAGSRQTYNEQFF. As DNA, the CDR3 is TGTGCCGCGGGGTCTCGGCAGACGTACAATGAGCAGTTCTTC.

The chain recombines TRBV4-1 with TRBJ2-1, with D possibly being TRBD1 or TRBD2 (5 bases each). The V gene lost 5 bases and the J gene lost 7 bases, with 12 bases spanning the gap. CDR1 is MGHRA and CDR2 is YSYEKL in the germline V gene. CDR3 length: 13 amino acids. CDR3 loop: CASSSGWRNEQFF. CDR3 coding DNA: TGCGCCAGCAGCTCAGGGTGGAGGAATGAGCAGTTCTTC.

This chain connects TRBV10-3 to TRBJ1-2, with D uncertain. This CDR3 has 15 residues. Between the trimmed V and J ends, which lost 2 bases and 5 bases, there was a span of 15 bases. Germline values: CDR1 ENHRY, CDR2 SYGVKD. This chain's CDR3 is CAISEISSSSYGYTF. DNA for the CDR3: TGTGCCATCAGTGAGATCTCCTCATCCAGTTATGGCTACACCTTC.

The chain recombines TRBV30 with TRBJ1-2; D is unresolved. Between the trimmed V and J ends, which lost 0 bases and 8 bases, there was a span of 10 bases. CDR1 and CDR2 (germline): GTSNPN, SVGIG (reference sequence). This CDR3 region has 12 residues. Written as DNA, the CDR3 is TGTGCCTGGAGTGTGGGGTTGGAAGGCTACACCTTC. Its translation is CAWSVGLEGYTF.

V is TRBV30 and J is TRBJ1-4; no clear D gene. The V gene's germline CDR1 is GTSNPN and CDR2 SVGIG (reference sequence). The CDR3 is 11 residues long. Trimming cost V 1 base and J 13 bases, with 10 bases left between them. The CDR3 spells CAWSERDRLFF. Written as DNA, the CDR3 is TGTGCCTGGAGTGAGCGCGACCGACTGTTTTTT.

This clone showed up just once. The chain recombines TRBV11-3 with TRBJ1-1; D call uncertain. V was trimmed by 1 base and J by 10 bases, leaving 13 bases between them. The CDR3 contains 13 residues. From germline, CDR1 is SGHNT and CDR2 YENEEA. This CDR3 reads CASSLAWGGRAFF. The CDR3 DNA is TGTGCCAGCAGCTTAGCTTGGGGAGGGAGAGCTTTCTTT.

The chain links TRBV23-1 to TRBJ2-1; no definite D call. TRBV23-1 is given ORF status, its function remaining uncertain. This CDR3 spans 10 amino acids. V gave up 0 bases and J gave up 14 bases, with 5 bases separating them. The CDR3: CASSQSYEFF. CDR3 sequence (DNA): TGCGCCAGCAGTCAATCATATGAGTTCTTC.

CDR3 DNA sequence: TGTGCCAGCAGTTATACAGGGGAATCTGTTAATGAAAAACTGTTTTTT. Translated, it gives CASSYTGESVNEKLFF. The rearrangement links TRBV6-5 to TRBJ1-4; 7 nucleotides agree with TRBD1. Trimming took 3 bases from V and 4 from J; bases not matched to a gene: 8. The CDR3 length is 16 residues. In germline, CDR1 is MNHEY, CDR2 SVGAGI.

The rearrangement uses TRBV29-1 and TRBJ2-1; D unclear. V was clipped by 1 base and J by 0 bases, with 13 bases between them. The CDR3 loop spans 16 amino acids. Germline V CDR1 and CDR2: SQVTM, ANQGSEA. CDR3: CSVEGDRRRSYNEQFF. CDR3 DNA sequence: TGCAGCGTTGAAGGGGATAGAAGGCGCTCCTACAATGAGCAGTTCTTC.

This clone was detected only once. This CDR3 is also generated by other DNA sequences in the sample. This chain joins TRBV6-5 and TRBJ1-2; unclear D gene. The CDR3 extends over 13 amino acids. Trimming shortened V by 2 bases and J by 1 base, and 5 bases separated the two germline ends. Germline lookup yields CDR1 MNHEY and CDR2 SVGAGI. The CDR3 region is CASSYGGNYGYTF. DNA for the CDR3: TGTGCCAGCAGTTACGGAGGTAACTATGGCTACACCTTC.

This CDR3 is CASSSLLKNTEAFF. DNA for the CDR3: TGTGCCAGCAGTTCCCTACTGAAGAACACTGAAGCTTTCTTT. The chain employs TRBV27 and TRBJ1-1; D ambiguous. CDR3 length equals 14 residues. The germline V gene encodes CDR1 MNHEY and CDR2 SMNVEV (reference sequence). Between the trimmed V and J ends, which lost 4 bases and 1 base, there was a span of 10 bases.

This chain links TRBV5-4 with TRBJ2-1, with TRBD2 matching over 14 bases. The CDR3 runs to 15 residues. V dropped 3 bases and J dropped 9; count of bases not matched to a gene: 5. Germline CDR1 is SGHNT and CDR2 is YYREEE (reference sequence). The CDR3 is CASSYGTSGSGEQFF. CDR3 nucleotide sequence: TGTGCCAGCAGCTACGGGACTAGCGGGAGTGGTGAGCAGTTCTTC.

V usage is TRBV28 and J usage is TRBJ1-5; 10 positions match TRBD1. The CDR3 spans 17 residues. V gave up 6 bases and J gave up 2 bases; unmatched junction bases: 10. The germline V gene encodes CDR1 MDHEN and CDR2 SYDVKM. This CDR3 reads CASSILKTGGRNQPQHF. As DNA, the CDR3 is TGTGCCAGCAGCATTCTCAAGACAGGGGGCCGCAATCAGCCCCAGCATTTT.

CDR3 sequence (DNA): TGTGCCAGCTCGGTATTAGCGGGTATCTACAATGAGCAGTTCTTC. This encodes CASSVLAGIYNEQFF. This chain joins TRBV18 and TRBJ2-1, with 7 nucleotides matching TRBD2. CDR1 and CDR2 (germline): KGHSH, LQKENI. V was clipped by 6 bases and J by 3 bases; unmatched bases: 8. The CDR3 totals 15 residues.

This chain connects TRBV10-3 to TRBJ1-4; D unclear. Per germline, CDR1 ENHRY and CDR2 SYGVKD. The CDR3 runs to 15 residues. V was cut by 0 bases and J by 4 bases, with 9 bases left in between. The DNA of the CDR3 is TGTGCCATCAGTGAGTCGAGGACCGTTAATGAAAAACTGTTTTTT. It codes for CAISESRTVNEKLFF.

The chain couples TRBV29-1 to TRBJ2-3, with 8 bases aligning to TRBD1. V shed 0 bases and J 5 bases; nucleotides not matched to a gene: 7. The CDR3 runs 15 residues. Germline CDR1 reads SQVTM; CDR2 reads ANQGSEA. The CDR3 DNA reads as TGCAGCGTTGAAGATACCAGGGGGCGCGGAGATACGCAGTATTTT. Its translation is CSVEDTRGRGDTQYF.

The DNA of the CDR3 is TGCGCCAGCAGCCAAGCGAGACAGAGATCCTACGAGCAGTACTTC. Amino acids: CASSQARQRSYEQYF. The chain links TRBV4-3 to TRBJ2-7, with a tentative D call TRBD1 (5 bases). This CDR3 comprises 15 residues. Trimming took 1 base from V and 1 from J, leaving 11 bases between them. Germline loops: CDR1 LGHNA, CDR2 YSLEER.

The V and J genes are TRBV12-3 or TRBV12-4 and TRBJ1-1; 7 nucleotides match TRBD1. The CDR3 is made up of 13 amino acids. J lost 0 bases, V lost 11 bases, and 6 bases had no gene match. The CDR3 sequence is CAVQGQMNTEAFF. The CDR3 nucleotides are TGTGCCGTCCAGGGACAGATGAACACTGAAGCTTTCTTT.

The chain carries TRBV6-5 and TRBJ1-4; perhaps TRBD1 as D (5 bases). V dropped 4 bases and J dropped 5 bases, with 8 bases sitting between them. CDR3 size: 13 residues. Germline V gives CDR1 MNHEY, CDR2 SVGAGI. CDR3 sequence (DNA): TGTGCCAGCAGTTGGGGGGGGAATGAAAAACTGTTTTTT. This translates into CASSWGGNEKLFF.

This clone was detected once. This chain connects TRBV3-1 (or the pseudogene TRBV3-2) to TRBJ1-2; 9 bases match TRBD1. Germline trimming cut 2 bases from V and 2 bases from J; bases unmatched to any gene: 3. The CDR3 is 15 amino acids. Germline V gene data show CDR1 as LGHDT and CDR2 as YNNKEL (reference sequence). The CDR3, as DNA: TGTGCCAGCAGCCAACCCGGGACAGGGAACTATGGCTACACCTTC. Translation gives CASSQPGTGNYGYTF.

This chain uses TRBV3-1 (or the pseudogene TRBV3-2) with TRBJ2-1, with D possibly called TRBD1 or TRBD2 (5 bases each). Looked up from germline, CDR1 is LGHDT and CDR2 is YNNKEL (reference sequence). Trimming shortened V by 5 bases and J by 16 bases, and 18 bases separated the two germline ends. The CDR3 runs 12 residues. The CDR3 is CASSAQPGRPFF. The CDR3 DNA reads TGTGCCAGCAGCGCGCAGCCGGGACGGCCCTTCTTC.

The chain combines TRBV5-1 with TRBJ1-3, with a tentative D call TRBD1 (5 bases). The ends were cut back, 1 base at V and 2 bases at J, with 10 bases in the middle. Per germline, CDR1 SGHRS and CDR2 YFSETQ. The CDR3 runs 15 residues. CDR3 sequence: CASSLYQGAGNTIYF. As DNA, the CDR3 is TGCGCCAGCAGCTTGTATCAAGGGGCTGGAAACACCATATATTTT.

This sequence joins TRBV9 and TRBJ1-1; D may be TRBD1 (5 bases). CDR3 length equals 15 residues. V was shortened by 0 bases and J by 6 bases, with 15 bases between the two germline ends. The V gene's germline CDR1 is SGDLS and CDR2 YYNGEE. The CDR3 DNA sequence: TGTGCCAGCAGCGTAGTGGGGCTGGGAGGAGCTGAAGCTTTCTTT. Its translation is CASSVVGLGGAEAFF.

The genes are TRBV11-2 and TRBJ1-1; D unclear. The CDR3 has 13 amino acids. V lost 5 bases, J lost 4 bases, and 11 bases lay in between. The V gene's germline CDR1 is SGHAT and CDR2 FQNNGV. The CDR3 loop reads CASSLTWGTEAFF. CDR3 coding DNA: TGTGCCAGCAGCCTAACGTGGGGCACTGAAGCTTTCTTT.

The chain links TRBV7-9 to TRBJ2-7; D gene uncertain. Trimming stripped 3 bases from V and 3 bases from J, with 18 bases between. The CDR3 runs 16 residues. Germline CDR1 and CDR2: SEHNR and FQNEAQ (reference sequence). The CDR3 DNA is TGTGCCAGCAGCTTCAGCGTTCCGGTCAGAAACTACGAGCAGTACTTC. This translates into CASSFSVPVRNYEQYF.